The 14 T cell receptor beta chains listed next were all sequenced from one sample in a study of CD8+ T cells in alopecia areata. Extraction and reverse transcription of RNA yielded cDNA as the sequencing template. The repertoire was sequenced with immunoSEQ multiplex PCR; TCRdb's copy has only in-frame clones and lacks some. The sample has over 150,000 clones, about 63% seen once; the top ten hold 1.7%. The sample was CD4+ T cells sorted from blood, taken at week 0. These receptors originate from a human donor with alopecia areata.

The chain is built from TRBV29-1 and TRBJ1-2; D is perhaps TRBD1 (6 bases). Germline CDR1 and CDR2: SQVTM and ANQGSEA. Trimming removed 7 bases from V and 5 bases from J, with 14 bases in between. CDR3 length: 12 amino acids. For the CDR3, the DNA is TGCAGCGGACAAAGGGGGGAATATGGCTACACCTTC. Protein sequence: CSGQRGEYGYTF.

This chain connects TRBV9 to TRBJ2-4; perhaps TRBD2 as D (5 bases). This CDR3 has 17 amino acids. CDR1 SGDLS and CDR2 YYNGEE come from the germline V gene. Trimming pared 0 bases from V and 0 bases from J, leaving 13 bases between. The CDR3 loop is CASSVVYEGIAKNIQYF. The CDR3 nucleotides read TGTGCCAGCAGCGTAGTCTATGAGGGAATAGCCAAAAACATTCAGTACTTC. Full variable domain (remainder filled in from reference TRBV9 and TRBJ2-4): DSGVTQTPKHLITATGQRVTLRCSPRSGDLSVYWYQQSLDQGLQFLIQYYNGEERAKGNILERFSAQQFPDLHSELNLSSLELGDSALYFCASSVVYEGIAKNIQYFGAGTRLSVL.

The chain is built from TRBV30 and TRBJ2-1; weak D call: TRBD1 (6 bases). The CDR3 has 15 residues. V was shortened by 0 bases and J by 4 bases, with 13 bases between the two germline ends. Germline V gives CDR1 GTSNPN, CDR2 SVGIG (reference sequence). CDR3 nucleotide sequence: TGTGCCTGGAGTGTCGGCAGGGGTGCGTACAATGAGCAGTTCTTC. The encoded protein is CAWSVGRGAYNEQFF. Full variable domain (missing parts from reference TRBV30 and TRBJ2-1): SQTIHQWPATLVQPVGSPLSLECTVEGTSNPNLYWYRQAAGRGLQLLFYSVGIGQISSEVPQNLSASRPQDRQFILSSKKLLLSDSGFYLCAWSVGRGAYNEQFFGPGTRLTVL.

The sample holds one count of this clone. The rearrangement uses TRBV5-6 and TRBJ2-4; 10 bases fit TRBD1. Germline lookup yields CDR1 SGHDT and CDR2 YYEEEE. V was clipped by 0 bases and J by 0 bases; unmatched bases: 3. This CDR3 has 17 amino acids. In nucleotides, the CDR3 is TGTGCCAGCAGCTTGGGCCGGGACAGGGGAGCCAAAAACATTCAGTACTTC. It yields the protein CASSLGRDRGAKNIQYF.

This clone was observed a few times. This chain uses TRBV7-2 with TRBJ1-5, with D perhaps matching TRBD1 (5 bases). The V gene lost 1 base and the J gene lost 7 bases, with 17 bases spanning the gap. The CDR3 extends over 16 amino acids. Per the germline V gene, CDR1 is SGHTA and CDR2 is FQGNSA. CDR3 nucleotides: TGTGCCAGCAGCTTAGTTGGCTCGGGGGTAGGGCAGCCCCAGCATTTT. The encoded protein is CASSLVGSGVGQPQHF.

In the case of this clone: Other DNA sequences in this sample translate to the same CDR3. This rearrangement joins TRBV18 to TRBJ1-1; a possible D gene is TRBD1 (5 bases). There are 13 residues in the CDR3. From germline, CDR1 is KGHSH and CDR2 LQKENI. Between the trimmed V and J ends, which lost 2 bases and 2 bases, there was a span of 6 bases. The CDR3, as DNA: TGTGCCAGCTCACCAACAGGTAACACTGAAGCTTTCTTT. This sequence encodes CASSPTGNTEAFF.

This sequence joins TRBV29-1 and TRBJ1-1; possible D gene TRBD1, 5 bases. CDR3 size: 14 residues. V was shortened by 4 bases and J by 4 bases, with 16 bases between the two germline ends. CDR1 and CDR2 from the germline V gene are SQVTM and ANQGSEA. The CDR3 protein is CSVVSGVHSTEAFF. The DNA for the CDR3 is TGCAGCGTTGTATCGGGGGTACATAGCACTGAAGCTTTCTTT. The full variable domain, rest sourced from reference TRBV29-1 and TRBJ1-1, is SAVISQKPSRDICQRGTSLTIQCQVDSQVTMMFWYRQQPGQSLTLIATANQGSEATYESGFVIDKFPISRPNLTFSTLTVSNMSPEDSSIYLCSVVSGVHSTEAFFGQGTRLTVV.

This clone was detected only a few times. The gene calls are TRBV9 and TRBJ1-6, with 8 bases that match TRBD1. The ends lost 4 bases at V and 4 bases at J; junction bases unmatched: 7. The CDR3 spans 16 residues. Germline V gene data show CDR1 as SGDLS and CDR2 as YYNGEE. The CDR3 spells CASSPGGQDYNSPLHF. CDR3 bases: TGTGCCAGCAGCCCCGGGGGACAGGATTATAATTCACCCCTCCACTTT.

V usage is TRBV15 and J usage is TRBJ2-3; a possible D gene is TRBD1 (6 bases). Germline assignment: CDR1 LNHNV and CDR2 YYDKDF (reference sequence). Between the trimmed V and J ends, which lost 1 base and 3 bases, there was a span of 8 bases. This CDR3 spans 14 amino acids. CDR3 nucleotides: TGTGCCACCAGCAGAGTACAGGGAACAGATACGCAGTATTTT. Protein product: CATSRVQGTDTQYF.

This sequence joins TRBV4-2 and TRBJ1-2; D not resolved. The germline gives CDR1 LGHNA, CDR2 YNFKEQ. The CDR3 extends over 14 amino acids. V dropped 1 base and J dropped 7 bases, with 13 bases sitting between them. CDR3 bases: TGTGCCAGCAGCCAAGGGCAGCGAGGGCGTGGCTACACCTTC. Translated: CASSQGQRGRGYTF.

This clone was recorded only once. J is TRBJ1-5 and V is TRBV19; TRBD1 is a possible D gene (5 bases). This CDR3 has 14 residues. V was cut by 8 bases and J by 3 bases, with 14 bases left in between. Germline CDR1 reads LNHDA; CDR2 reads SQIVND (reference sequence). The CDR3: CASGWRGHNQPQHF. CDR3 sequence (DNA): TGTGCCAGTGGGTGGAGGGGCCACAATCAGCCCCAGCATTTT.

The V and J genes are TRBV9 and TRBJ2-1; D remains unclear. Trimming pared 0 bases from V and 0 bases from J, leaving 10 bases between. The length of the CDR3 is 16 residues. CDR1 is SGDLS and CDR2 is YYNGEE in the germline V gene. DNA of the CDR3: TGTGCCAGCAGCGTAGGGCGTCTGAGCTCCTACAATGAGCAGTTCTTC. Its translation: CASSVGRLSSYNEQFF.

This clone was observed a handful of times. The J gene is TRBJ1-1, the V gene TRBV29-1; the D gene is possibly TRBD1 (5 bases). Germline V gene lookup returns CDR1 SQVTM and CDR2 ANQGSEA. Trimming took 7 bases from V and 3 from J, leaving 15 bases between them. CDR3 size: 13 residues. The CDR3 nucleotides read TGCAGCGGAAGACGCGGGGGGGACACTGAAGCTTTCTTT. As protein: CSGRRGGDTEAFF.

The chain employs TRBV7-9 and TRBJ2-3; D is uncertain. Germline-derived CDR1 and CDR2 are SEHNR and FQNEAQ (reference sequence). Deletions cut 3 bases from V and 2 bases from J, with 9 bases between. The CDR3 is made up of 14 amino acids. CDR3 amino acids: CASSFGGNTDTQYF. DNA for the CDR3: TGTGCCAGCAGCTTCGGTGGTAACACAGATACGCAGTATTTT.